A selection of T cell receptor beta chains follows, all from one sample in a study of blood T cell repertoires in COVID-19. Method: immunoSEQ multiplex PCR; TCRdb's copy keeps in-frame clones and lacks some. The table has over 130,000 clones, 88% seen once. The sample comprised peripheral blood. The receptors shown here come from a human donor with COVID-19, enrolled during active disease. The donor label of this sample is uncertain. Both conserved end residues are part of each CDR3. Each record gives: CDR3 DNA, CDR3 protein, J gene, V gene, D gene, clone size. The D gene is left open where the match is weak. Only some rows state a clone size, as once, few, many or a class for expanded clones.

DNA: TGTGCCAGCAGCAACCCACAGGGGTCTAATGAAAAACTGTTTTTT; CDR3: CASSNPQGSNEKLFF; J: TRBJ1-4; V: TRBV5-4; D: TRBD1; size: -
DNA: TGTGCCACCAGGACAGGGGGCGATGAGCAGTTCTTC; CDR3: CATRTGGDEQFF; J: TRBJ2-1; V: TRBV24-1; D: TRBD1; size: -
DNA: TGTGCCAGCAGTAGCCCCAGGGGGAGCCAAGAGACCCAGTACTTC; CDR3: CASSSPRGSQETQYF; J: TRBJ2-5; V: TRBV6-5; D: TRBD1; size: -
DNA: TGTGCCAGCAGCCCTGGTCAGGAGACCCAGTACTTC; CDR3: CASSPGQETQYF; J: TRBJ2-5; V: TRBV11-2; D: -; size: -
DNA: TGTGCCAGCAGCTTGCAGGGTCGGGCTTTCTTT; CDR3: CASSLQGRAFF; J: TRBJ1-1; V: TRBV11-3; D: -; size: -
DNA: TGTGCCAGCAGCCCGGGACAGCTAGAAGTGAACTACGAGCAGTACTTC; CDR3: CASSPGQLEVNYEQYF; J: TRBJ2-7; V: TRBV3-1/TRBV3-2; D: TRBD1; size: -
DNA: TGTGCCACCAGTGATTCCGGGGTGGACTCCTACGAGCAGTACTTC; CDR3: CATSDSGVDSYEQYF; J: TRBJ2-7; V: TRBV24-1; D: -; size: -
DNA: TGTGCCAGCAGTGATCCAGGGGGAGCTAACTATGGCTACACCTTC; CDR3: CASSDPGGANYGYTF; J: TRBJ1-2; V: TRBV28; D: TRBD1; size: -
DNA: TGTGCCAGTAGTATAGACACAGGGGGCTATGGCTACACCTTC; CDR3: CASSIDTGGYGYTF; J: TRBJ1-2; V: TRBV19; D: TRBD1; size: -
DNA: TGTGCCACCACGCGAGGCTCCTATAATTCACCCCTCCACTTT; CDR3: CATTRGSYNSPLHF; J: TRBJ1-6; V: TRBV27; D: -; size: -
DNA: TGTGCCATCAGTCCCGGGACAGTGAACACTGAAGCTTTCTTT; CDR3: CAISPGTVNTEAFF; J: TRBJ1-1; V: TRBV10-3; D: TRBD1; size: -
DNA: TGTGCCAGCAGTATTCAGAGGGATTCACCCCTCCACTTT; CDR3: CASSIQRDSPLHF; J: TRBJ1-6; V: TRBV2; D: -; size: -
DNA: TGTGCCAGCAGTAACCAGGAGGGTAACTATGGCTACACCTTC; CDR3: CASSNQEGNYGYTF; J: TRBJ1-2; V: TRBV6-5; D: -; size: once
DNA: TGCGCCAGCAGCCCCCAGGGGGCAAGGGGAAACACCATATATTTT; CDR3: CASSPQGARGNTIYF; J: TRBJ1-3; V: TRBV4-1; D: TRBD1; size: -
DNA: TGTGCCAGCAGCAAATCCACAAGGGGGCTTGGCTACACCTTC; CDR3: CASSKSTRGLGYTF; J: TRBJ1-2; V: TRBV4-2; D: TRBD1; size: few
DNA: TGTGCCAGCAGTGAGAGACAGGGGGCAACTGGAAACACCATATATTTT; CDR3: CASSERQGATGNTIYF; J: TRBJ1-3; V: TRBV2; D: TRBD1; size: -
DNA: TGTGCCAGCAGCCAAGACCGGACAGGGGCGAGGTACTATGGCTACACCTTC; CDR3: CASSQDRTGARYYGYTF; J: TRBJ1-2; V: TRBV4-2; D: TRBD1; size: once
DNA: TGTGCCAGCAGTGCCTGGAGCTCTGGGGCCAACGTCCTGACTTTC; CDR3: CASSAWSSGANVLTF; J: TRBJ2-6; V: TRBV2; D: -; size: -
DNA: TGTGCCAGCTCAGCGAATAGCAATCAGCCCCAGCATTTT; CDR3: CASSANSNQPQHF; J: TRBJ1-5; V: TRBV6-5; D: -; size: -
DNA: TGCGCCAGCTATGGACAGGGAACCACCGGGGAGCTGTTTTTT; CDR3: CASYGQGTTGELFF; J: TRBJ2-2; V: TRBV10-2; D: TRBD1; size: -
DNA: TGCGCCAGCAGCTTGGATCTAGCGGGGGGGCATGAGCAGTTCTTC; CDR3: CASSLDLAGGHEQFF; J: TRBJ2-1; V: TRBV5-1; D: TRBD2; size: -
DNA: TGTGCCAGCAGCTTGGGGTATCGCAGCGGGGGGCCGGAGACCCAGTACTTC; CDR3: CASSLGYRSGGPETQYF; J: TRBJ2-5; V: TRBV5-6; D: TRBD2; size: -
DNA: TGTGCCAGCAAACGCAAGGGACTAGCCCAGTCGGATACGCAGTATTTT; CDR3: CASKRKGLAQSDTQYF; J: TRBJ2-3; V: TRBV28; D: TRBD2; size: -
DNA: TGTGCCAGCAGCCAAGATTATAGTGGGGCGGGGGGGAAGCCCCAGCATTTT; CDR3: CASSQDYSGAGGKPQHF; J: TRBJ1-5; V: TRBV4-2; D: -; size: -
DNA: TGTGCCAGCAGCCCAGCAAGGGGCGCCGACACCGGGGAGCTGTTTTTT; CDR3: CASSPARGADTGELFF; J: TRBJ2-2; V: TRBV5-4; D: -; size: -
DNA: TGTGCCAGCAGCTTAAAGGGCGGGGGGGGCAATCAGCCCCAGCATTTT; CDR3: CASSLKGGGGNQPQHF; J: TRBJ1-5; V: TRBV7-2; D: -; size: -
DNA: TGTGCCAGCAGCTCTAACCGGGACTTTCGGACCCAGTACTTC; CDR3: CASSSNRDFRTQYF; J: TRBJ2-5; V: TRBV7-9; D: -; size: -
DNA: TGTGCCAGCAGGACGGGGACTCTAGCTAACTATGGCTACACCTTC; CDR3: CASRTGTLANYGYTF; J: TRBJ1-2; V: TRBV2; D: -; size: -
DNA: TGTGCCAGCAGCGTCAGTAGCGGGAGAGGGTTCGAGCAGTACTTC; CDR3: CASSVSSGRGFEQYF; J: TRBJ2-7; V: TRBV9; D: TRBD2; size: -
DNA: TGTGCCAGCAGCTTTTCCGGGACTAGCGTAAACAATGAGCAGTTCTTC; CDR3: CASSFSGTSVNNEQFF; J: TRBJ2-1; V: TRBV11-3; D: TRBD2; size: -
DNA: TGTGCCAGTAGATGGCGGGCGGCCGAGGGGCCCCAGCATTTT; CDR3: CASRWRAAEGPQHF; J: TRBJ1-5; V: TRBV19; D: -; size: once
DNA: TGTGCCAGCAGCTTAGAGAAGGGACTCGTTCCTCTTAGGGACTACGAGCAGTACTTC; CDR3: CASSLEKGLVPLRDYEQYF; J: TRBJ2-7; V: TRBV7-9; D: -; size: -
DNA: TGCGCCAGCAGCGGGACAGGGAAGAACACCGGGGAGCTGTTTTTT; CDR3: CASSGTGKNTGELFF; J: TRBJ2-2; V: TRBV4-1; D: TRBD1; size: -
DNA: TGCGCCAGGCGCTCTCGGGACAGGGAACACGAGCAGTACTTC; CDR3: CARRSRDREHEQYF; J: TRBJ2-7; V: TRBV5-1; D: TRBD1; size: -
DNA: TGTGCCAGCGCTGACAGGGGCGAGCAGTTCTTC; CDR3: CASADRGEQFF; J: TRBJ2-1; V: TRBV12-3/TRBV12-4; D: TRBD1; size: -
DNA: TGTGCCAGTAGTATCGACCCGGGTATTGAGCCCCAGCATTTT; CDR3: CASSIDPGIEPQHF; J: TRBJ1-5; V: TRBV19; D: -; size: once
DNA: TGTGCCAGCAGCCCCCAGTCGAACTATGGCTACACCTTC; CDR3: CASSPQSNYGYTF; J: TRBJ1-2; V: TRBV7-2; D: -; size: -
DNA: TGCGCCAGCAGGACTAGCTCGGAGGGCAATGAGCAGTTCTTC; CDR3: CASRTSSEGNEQFF; J: TRBJ2-1; V: TRBV5-1; D: TRBD2; size: -
DNA: TGTGCCAGCGGCAGAGATACAGGGGGGAAATACGAGCAGTACTTC; CDR3: CASGRDTGGKYEQYF; J: TRBJ2-7; V: TRBV25-1; D: TRBD1; size: -
DNA: TGTGCCAGCAGTTATGCAGGGGGGACTAATGAAAAACTGTTTTTT; CDR3: CASSYAGGTNEKLFF; J: TRBJ1-4; V: TRBV6-5; D: TRBD1; size: -
DNA: TGTGCCAGCAGCCCGGGACTACTCTACGAGCAGTACTTC; CDR3: CASSPGLLYEQYF; J: TRBJ2-7; V: TRBV12-3/TRBV12-4; D: TRBD2; size: -
DNA: TGTGCCAGTAGTACCCAGACTAGCGGGATCCAAGAGACCCAGTACTTC; CDR3: CASSTQTSGIQETQYF; J: TRBJ2-5; V: TRBV19; D: TRBD2; size: -
DNA: TGCAGTGCTAGTCCCCGGTACAGGGAGAACACTGAAGCTTTCTTT; CDR3: CSASPRYRENTEAFF; J: TRBJ1-1; V: TRBV20-1; D: -; size: -
DNA: TGTGCTAGTGCCCCGGGACAAGGAGCTTCACCCCTCCACTTT; CDR3: CASAPGQGASPLHF; J: TRBJ1-6; V: TRBV12-5; D: -; size: -
DNA: TGTGCCAGCAGCTTGGGGGACATGTACGAGCAGTACTTC; CDR3: CASSLGDMYEQYF; J: TRBJ2-7; V: TRBV5-4; D: -; size: few
DNA: TGTGCCAGCAGCCAAGAGACATCCACAGGGGCCAGCTCCTACAATGAGCAGTTCTTC; CDR3: CASSQETSTGASSYNEQFF; J: TRBJ2-1; V: TRBV4-2; D: TRBD1; size: -
DNA: TGTGCCAGCTCACCTCCCGGGTCCCAAGAGACCCAGTACTTC; CDR3: CASSPPGSQETQYF; J: TRBJ2-5; V: TRBV18; D: -; size: -
DNA: TGCAGCGTTGATACGATGGCCGAGCAGTACTTC; CDR3: CSVDTMAEQYF; J: TRBJ2-7; V: TRBV29-1; D: -; size: -
DNA: TGCGCCAGCACCGGACAGCTAGCAGATACGCAGTATTTT; CDR3: CASTGQLADTQYF; J: TRBJ2-3; V: TRBV10-1; D: -; size: -
DNA: TGTGCCAGCAGCCAAGATCCCATGACAGGGGGAAACACTGAAGCTTTCTTT; CDR3: CASSQDPMTGGNTEAFF; J: TRBJ1-1; V: TRBV4-2; D: TRBD1; size: -
DNA: TGTGCCACTACTCTCGGGAACACTGAAGCTTTCTTT; CDR3: CATTLGNTEAFF; J: TRBJ1-1; V: TRBV10-3; D: -; size: once
DNA: TGTGCCAGTACCCTTACAGGGATGAACTATGGCTACACCTTC; CDR3: CASTLTGMNYGYTF; J: TRBJ1-2; V: TRBV9; D: -; size: -
DNA: TGTGCCAGCACTGTGGACAGGGCAGGGGCCAACGTCCTGACTTTC; CDR3: CASTVDRAGANVLTF; J: TRBJ2-6; V: TRBV6-6; D: TRBD1; size: -